The 28 T cell receptor beta chains reported below all come from one sample, sequenced in a study of blood T cell repertoires in COVID-19. This table comes from immunoSEQ multiplex PCR, and its TCRdb copy is limited to in-frame clones, with some not included. The data contain 88,000 or so clones, approximately 80% of them singletons. Material: peripheral blood. The receptors were gathered from a man aged 80 or over with acute or convalescent COVID-19.

This clone has only one observation. J is TRBJ1-5 and V is TRBV9; D is undetermined. Deletions cut 0 bases from V and 2 bases from J, with 9 bases between. Germline CDR1 is SGDLS and CDR2 is YYNGEE. The CDR3 has 15 residues. The CDR3 sequence: CASSVGALGNQPQHF. DNA of the CDR3: TGTGCCAGCAGCGTAGGCGCTCTGGGCAATCAGCCCCAGCATTTT.

This rearrangement joins TRBV4-1 to TRBJ1-2; no definite D call. There are 15 residues in the CDR3. Trimming stripped 1 base from V and 6 bases from J, with 15 bases between. Germline V gene lookup returns CDR1 MGHRA and CDR2 YSYEKL. CDR3 region: CASSQVGVAGDGYTF. CDR3 sequence (DNA): TGCGCCAGCAGCCAAGTCGGTGTAGCCGGGGATGGCTACACCTTC.

This chain joins TRBV19 and TRBJ2-5; 7 bases line up with TRBD1. V lost 3 bases to trimming and J lost 4 bases; unmatched junction nucleotides: 11. Germline CDR1 reads LNHDA; CDR2 reads SQIVND (reference sequence). The CDR3 runs to 16 residues. The CDR3 nucleotides are TGTGCCAGTAGTATTGGTGGACAGGCGGGTCCAGAGACCCAGTACTTC. Translating it yields CASSIGGQAGPETQYF.

The chain employs TRBV2 and TRBJ2-1; possible D gene TRBD2, 5 bases. The CDR3 runs 15 residues. From germline, CDR1 is SNHLY and CDR2 FYNNEI. V dropped 0 bases and J dropped 4 bases, with 10 bases sitting between them. CDR3 nucleotide sequence: TGTGCCAGCAGTGAAGCTGGACTGCATTACAATGAGCAGTTCTTC. The encoded protein is CASSEAGLHYNEQFF.

J is TRBJ1-6 and V is TRBV6-5; 8 bases match TRBD1. Germline values: CDR1 MNHEY, CDR2 SVGAGI. This CDR3 region has 13 residues. Losses at the gene ends were 5 bases for V and 8 bases for J; bases not matched to a gene: 2. The CDR3 here is CASSRTGYSPLHF. The CDR3 bases are TGTGCCAGCAGTCGGACAGGGTATTCACCCCTCCACTTT.

V is TRBV5-4 and J is TRBJ1-2, with 8 bases that match TRBD1. V lost 3 bases to trimming and J lost 3 bases; unmatched junction nucleotides: 7. CDR1 SGHNT and CDR2 YYREEE come from the germline V gene (reference sequence). The CDR3 covers 15 residues. CDR3 amino acids: CASSWAEQGDYGYTF. The DNA for the CDR3 is TGTGCCAGCAGCTGGGCCGAACAGGGGGACTATGGCTACACCTTC.

The CDR3 sequence is CASSLGTSGGKFSTDTQYF. DNA of the CDR3: TGTGCCAGCAGCTTGGGGACTAGCGGGGGGAAATTCAGCACAGATACGCAGTATTTT. This sequence joins TRBV11-3 and TRBJ2-3; 15 bases match TRBD2. This CDR3 comprises 19 residues. V lost 3 bases and J lost 0; bases outside the gene matches: 7. Germline V lookup: CDR1 SGHNT, CDR2 YENEEA.

The rearrangement links TRBV7-9 to TRBJ2-2; 8 bases fit TRBD2. This CDR3 comprises 15 residues. The junction had 5 bases not matched to a gene; V was cut back by 6 bases and J by 2 bases. In germline, CDR1 is SEHNR, CDR2 FQNEAQ (reference sequence). The CDR3 coding sequence is TGTGCCAGCAGAGCGGCGGGGGGTAACACCGGGGAGCTGTTTTTT. It specifies CASRAAGGNTGELFF.

The chain joins TRBV3-1 (or the pseudogene TRBV3-2) to TRBJ2-2, with D perhaps TRBD1 (6 bases). Trimming pared 3 bases from V and 5 bases from J, leaving 7 bases between. The CDR3 consists of 13 residues. Germline values: CDR1 LGHDT, CDR2 YNNKEL (reference sequence). CDR3 sequence (DNA): TGTGCCAGCAGCCATAGGGGGACCGGGGAGCTGTTTTTT. Its translation: CASSHRGTGELFF.

This clone appeared once. The chain links TRBV24-1 to TRBJ2-2; D is possibly TRBD1 (6 bases). The CDR3 runs 13 residues. Trimming stripped 9 bases from V and 1 base from J, with 8 bases between. CDR1 KGHDR and CDR2 SFDVKD come from the germline V gene. The CDR3 sequence is CATSGQNTGELFF. The CDR3 nucleotides are TGTGCCACCTCGGGACAGAACACCGGGGAGCTGTTTTTT.

The chain combines TRBV7-2 with TRBJ2-3, with D perhaps matching TRBD1 (6 bases). Per the germline V gene, CDR1 is SGHTA and CDR2 is FQGNSA. Trimming cost V 3 bases and J 3 bases, with 7 bases left between them. This CDR3 contains 13 residues. CDR3 coding DNA: TGTGCCAGCAGCTTCCAGGGGACAGATACGCAGTATTTT. Its protein is CASSFQGTDTQYF.

The chain has TRBV6-2 or TRBV6-3 and TRBJ1-1; 8 nucleotides agree with TRBD1. V dropped 2 bases and J dropped 6; count of bases not matched to a gene: 5. Germline CDR1 MNHEY, CDR2 SVGEGT. CDR3 length: 14 amino acids. CDR3 DNA sequence: TGTGCCAGCAGTTACGGACAGGGAGGCGCTGAAGCTTTCTTT. Protein: CASSYGQGGAEAFF.

V usage is TRBV7-2 and J usage is TRBJ2-7; TRBD2 matches 11 bases. The CDR3 runs 17 residues. Germline CDR1 SGHTA, CDR2 FQGNSA. The ends lost 0 bases at V and 0 bases at J; junction bases unmatched: 4. The DNA of the CDR3 is TGTGCCAGCAGCTTAGCGCTAGCGGGGGGTCACTCCTACGAGCAGTACTTC. Translating gives CASSLALAGGHSYEQYF.

This chain links TRBV5-1 with TRBJ2-3; TRBD2 agrees at 10 bases. The length of the CDR3 is 16 residues. Germline CDR1 reads SGHRS; CDR2 reads YFSETQ. Trimming cost V 1 base and J 5 bases; bases outside gene matches: 7. CDR3 sequence reads: CASSLMSSGGVDTQYF. The CDR3, as DNA: TGCGCCAGCAGCTTGATGTCTAGCGGGGGTGTAGATACGCAGTATTTT.

This clone was detected once. V is TRBV12-3 or TRBV12-4 and J is TRBJ2-3; D remains ambiguous. The CDR3 runs to 13 residues. V lost 7 bases and J 4 bases, leaving 12 bases between the germline ends. DNA of the CDR3: TGTGCCAGCACCTCAAGTAGCCCAGATACGCAGTATTTT. Its translation is CASTSSSPDTQYF.

V is TRBV6-1 and J is TRBJ2-7; maybe TRBD1 (6 bases). The germline V and J ends were trimmed by 3 bases and 6 bases, with 21 bases remaining between them. Germline-derived CDR1 and CDR2 are MNHNS and SASEGT. The CDR3 loop spans 16 amino acids. The CDR3 DNA reads TGTGCCAGCAGTGAGGCGTCTGGGGGCTGGGTCGGCGAGCAGTACTTC. It is translated as CASSEASGGWVGEQYF.

This clone was seen more than once but under ten times. The J gene is TRBJ1-1, the V gene TRBV2; TRBD1 matches at 7 bases. V was pared by 8 bases and J by 1 base, with 10 bases of the junction left unmatched. This CDR3 contains 15 residues. Germline values: CDR1 SNHLY, CDR2 FYNNEI. The CDR3 DNA is TGTGCCAGCGAGCGGGAGGGGGCAGGGAACACTGAAGCTTTCTTT. Translating it yields CASEREGAGNTEAFF.

CDR3 nucleotides: TGCGCCAGCAGCGAGGGAGGGGAAAACATTCAGTACTTC. Translated, it gives CASSEGGENIQYF. The V and J genes are TRBV5-1 and TRBJ2-4; 7 bases fit TRBD2. The germline CDR1 and CDR2 sequences are SGHRS and YFSETQ. With V trimmed by 4 bases and J by 5 bases, 3 bases remained unmatched. This CDR3 region has 13 residues.

The V and J genes are TRBV6-1 and TRBJ1-5; no definite D call. Trimming left V 3 bases short and J 0 bases short, with 12 bases between. CDR1 is MNHNS and CDR2 is SASEGT in the germline V gene. CDR3 length: 16 amino acids. This CDR3 reads CASSEIPNLSNQPQHF. Written as DNA, the CDR3 is TGTGCCAGCAGTGAGATCCCTAACCTTAGCAATCAGCCCCAGCATTTT.

This sequence joins TRBV29-1 and TRBJ1-5; possible D gene TRBD1, 6 bases. Germline-derived CDR1 and CDR2 are SQVTM and ANQGSEA. The ends were cut back, 0 bases at V and 4 bases at J, with 7 bases in the middle. The CDR3 has 13 residues. As DNA, the CDR3 is TGCAGCGTTGAAGATGGACAGAATCAGCCCCAGCATTTT. Amino acid sequence: CSVEDGQNQPQHF.

V gene TRBV15 combines with J gene TRBJ1-1, with a possible D match to TRBD1 (6 bases). The CDR3 totals 15 residues. The germline CDR1 and CDR2 sequences are LNHNV and YYDKDF (reference sequence). V lost 3 bases and J lost 2, with 13 bases in between. The CDR3 protein is CATSRAVDSNTEAFF. For the CDR3, the DNA is TGTGCCACCAGCAGGGCGGTGGACAGCAACACTGAAGCTTTCTTT.

In its sample, this clone was seen a few times. V gene TRBV3-1 (or the pseudogene TRBV3-2) combines with J gene TRBJ2-2; weak D call: TRBD2 (6 bases). The V end was cut by 6 bases, the J end by 6 bases, with 11 bases between. CDR3 size: 13 residues. The V gene's germline CDR1 is LGHDT and CDR2 YNNKEL (reference sequence). CDR3: CASRLWGAGELFF. The CDR3 nucleotides read TGTGCCAGCAGACTCTGGGGGGCCGGGGAGCTGTTTTTT.

This clone was observed a few times. The rearrangement uses TRBV14 and TRBJ2-5, with 7 bases aligning to TRBD1. This CDR3 has 11 amino acids. V shed 5 bases and J 10 bases; nucleotides not matched to a gene: 4. Germline values: CDR1 SGHDN, CDR2 FVKESK. The chain's CDR3 is CASSAGQDQYF. CDR3 in DNA: TGTGCCAGCAGCGCAGGACAGGACCAGTACTTC.

The chain couples TRBV5-1 to TRBJ1-4, with TRBD1 matching over 8 bases. V gave up 4 bases and J gave up 2 bases; unmatched junction bases: 7. The CDR3 is 16 residues long. Germline values: CDR1 SGHRS, CDR2 YFSETQ. The CDR3 coding sequence is TGCGCCAGCAGCCCCGGACAGGGAAGGACTAATGAAAAACTGTTTTTT. Translating it yields CASSPGQGRTNEKLFF.

V usage is TRBV12-2 and J usage is TRBJ2-1; the table's D gene call, TRBD2, was not cross checked with the DNA. TRBV12-2 is assigned pseudogene status. CDR3 length: 15 residues. The CDR3 loop is CASRLVRVGDNEQFF. The DNA of the CDR3 is TGTGCAAGTCGCTTAGTGAGGGTCGGGGACAATGAGCAGTTCTTC.

The rearrangement uses TRBV19 and TRBJ2-7; 7 bases map to TRBD1. Germline CDR1 is LNHDA and CDR2 is SQIVND (reference sequence). V was clipped by 4 bases and J by 3 bases; unmatched bases: 9. The CDR3 loop spans 15 amino acids. The CDR3 spells CASSTTGTDFYEQYF. The CDR3, as DNA: TGTGCCAGTAGTACCACCGGGACAGATTTCTACGAGCAGTACTTC.

This clone has just one count. This chain links TRBV19 with TRBJ1-5; D possibly corresponds to TRBD1 (5 bases). The CDR3 contains 15 residues. The V end was cut by 7 bases, the J end by 4 bases, with 17 bases between. Germline CDR1 and CDR2: LNHDA and SQIVND (reference sequence). CDR3 sequence (DNA): TGTGCCAGTACCCCTGGGGGGTATACAAATCAGCCCCAGCATTTT. Translation gives CASTPGGYTNQPQHF.

Worth noting for this clone: An end of the junction differs from the germline gene, which may be a read error. The CDR3 DNA follows: TGTGCCAGCAGCGAAGGGACAGCCAGGTCGGCCGCCTACGAGCAGTACTTC. The encoded protein is CASSEGTARSAAYEQYF. V is TRBV6-1 and J is TRBJ2-7; 7 nucleotides match TRBD1. From germline, CDR1 is MNHNS and CDR2 SASEGT. This CDR3 has 17 residues.